This record covers a single T cell receptor beta chain. Its antigen specificity is not known. Per-nucleotide qualities are absent, and no much larger clonotype sits a single base away. The time point label here, explained by the study, means: about 28 days (+/-7) after the second vaccine dose. AZD1222 recipients whose second dose came at about 4 weeks and those whose second dose came at about 12 weeks were combined into one group, since spike-specific TCR depth and breadth did not differ between the two schedules. Vaccinee samples were obtained from the UK trials COV001 and COV002, which included a single-blind randomized controlled phase 2/3 trial of AZD1222 (ChAdOx1 nCoV-19) in healthy adults. For TCRbeta chain sequencing, PBMC samples from trial participants were taken at day 0 and at day 28 after the second dose. The CDR3 regions of human TCRbeta chains were analyzed by immunosequencing. Per the source publication's procedure: Repertoire TCRs were matched against a reference library of SARS-CoV-2-specific TCRs generated with the MIRA antigen-specificity platform. Breadth meant the fraction of unique TCRs that were SARS-CoV-2-associated, whereas depth meant the fraction of total T cells that were SARS-CoV-2-associated. Using the MIRA data, every spike-specific TCR was mapped to the spike region that the TCR reacted to and assigned to either a CD4 or a CD8 class. Log10-transformed breadth and depth values were compared by one-way ANOVA with Sidak's multiple comparisons tests. Imported from immuneACCESS, the table was reduced by TCRdb to in-frame sequences with V and J called. These copies leave out some clones; in studies compared against another copy, an unresolved V gene accounts for under half, and the cause of the remainder is not known. V and J calls and clone size follow that table, whereas D and trimming were derived from the DNA. The sample contains around 140,000 clones, about 90% of them found a single time. Roughly 3% of the sample goes to the ten largest clones.

These data belong to a study of T cell responses to AZD1222 COVID-19 vaccine (dated by TCRdb to 2020 to 2022). Some background on the complete study: TCR sequencing was performed for more than 230 trial participants, of whom around 200 were given two doses of AZD1222 and roughly 25 were given two doses of MenACWY control vaccine. Trial participants were enrolled by age into subgroups of 18-55, 56-69 and 70-plus years, and 148, 28 and 57 TCR-sequenced participants, respectively, were included in these subgroups.

From the cysteine through the phenylalanine, the CDR3 covers 14 amino acids. The DNA shown is the 42-base CDR3, in frame from base 1. V trim: 0 bases; J trim: 2 bases; unmatched bases: 3. CDR1 and CDR2 are read off the germline V gene (reference sequence) as GTSNPN and SVGIG. General conclusions and limits of the study: CD4 TCRs associated with the vaccine covered the entire spike protein, and the dominant responses were in regions 160-218 and 743-854. Spike-specific TCR breadth and depth rose significantly after two AZD1222 doses compared with day 0 and with MenACWY recipients. Only 5 to 7 AZD1222 recipients were SARS-CoV-2 seropositive at baseline, limiting conclusions about previously exposed vaccinees. In the small 56-69-year group, the increase in depth fell short of significance, most likely because of low power. Participants were mostly white British and included more females than males, and it was suggested by the authors that clonal diversity may have been underestimated. Because no samples from the day 14 peak response were available, repertoires could be characterized only after the peak T cell response. Nearly half of unique spike-specific TCRs reportedly recognized epitopes outside regions mutated in the B.1.351 and B.1.1.7 variants.

This clonotype was obtained from an adult who received the AZD1222 COVID-19 vaccine. The V gene is TRBV30 and the J gene is TRBJ2-7; 8 bases in between match TRBD1. The material sequenced was peripheral blood, taken 28 days after the second AZD1222 dose. DNA sequence: TGTGCCTGGAGTGTAACAGGGGGAACCTACGAGCAGTACTTC. This gives the protein CAWSVTGGTYEQYF. The CDR3 plus the reference TRBV30 and TRBJ2-7 genes for the other parts give the full variable domain: SQTIHQWPATLVQPVGSPLSLECTVEGTSNPNLYWYRQAAGRGLQLLFYSVGIGQISSEVPQNLSASRPQDRQFILSSKKLLLSDSGFYLCAWSVTGGTYEQYFGPGTRLTVT.